The 17 T cell receptor beta chains below all came from one sample that was sequenced in a study of identical twins. Using its own MiXCR run on the 5' RACE reads, TCRdb lists one record per CDR3 protein. In the table there are some 1,600,000 distinct CDR3 sequences, roughly a third of which are singletons. What was sequenced was cord blood. The receptors were sampled from a newborn girl in good health.

The rearrangement uses TRBV6-5 and TRBJ1-6, with no clear D. The CDR3 runs 12 residues. V was trimmed by 0 bases and J by 12 bases, leaving 6 bases between them. CDR1 MNHEY and CDR2 SVGAGI come from the germline V gene. The CDR3 region is CASSYSNRPLHF. The DNA of the CDR3 is TGTGCCAGCAGTTACTCGAACAGACCCCTCCACTTT.

This clonotype turned up a few times. The chain carries TRBV21-1 and TRBJ2-1; the table's TRBD2 call for D was not verified on the DNA. TRBV21-1 is tagged as a pseudogene. This CDR3 is built from 18 residues. CDR3 DNA sequence: TGTGCCAGCAGCAACGTTCTTTTGGAGGGGCTCTCCTACAATGAGCAGTTCTTC. This sequence encodes CASSNVLLEGLSYNEQFF.

This clonotype was seen more than once but under ten times. The rearrangement joins TRBV4-1 to TRBJ2-1; 10 bases map to TRBD2. J lost 13 bases, V lost 3 bases, and 6 bases had no gene match. Germline values: CDR1 MGHRA, CDR2 YSYEKL. The CDR3 length is 13 residues. The CDR3 here is CASSHRLAGAQFF. As DNA, the CDR3 is TGCGCCAGCAGCCACCGGCTAGCGGGAGCCCAGTTCTTC.

This chain joins TRBV9 and TRBJ1-1; D may be TRBD1 (6 bases). The V gene lost 0 bases and the J gene lost 2 bases, with 14 bases spanning the gap. Germline assignment: CDR1 SGDLS and CDR2 YYNGEE. The CDR3 runs to 16 residues. The CDR3 DNA follows: TGTGCCAGCAGCGTAGGTAGCAAGGGGGGTAACACTGAAGCTTTCTTT. Protein sequence: CASSVGSKGGNTEAFF.

About this clonotype itself: The CDR3 ends on some other residue instead of the conserved phenylalanine or tryptophan, so this is likely a read error. The J gene is TRBJ1-6, the V gene TRBV7-9, with D possibly being TRBD1 (5 bases). The germline V gene has CDR1 SEHNR and CDR2 FQNEAQ (reference sequence). There are 14 residues in the CDR3. Trimming left V 5 bases short and J 6 bases short, with 11 bases between. The CDR3 protein is CASSRFQGNSPLHI. The CDR3 DNA follows: TGTGCCAGCAGCCGCTTTCAGGGTAATTCACCCCTCCACATT.

V is TRBV5-1 and J is TRBJ2-1; 7 bases align to TRBD2. Germline CDR1 SGHRS, CDR2 YFSETQ. This CDR3 is 13 amino acids long. J lost 12 bases, V lost 4 bases, and 10 bases had no gene match. For the CDR3, the DNA is TGCGCCAGCAGCGGAACGACTAGCAACGGGCAGTTCTTC. Translated, it gives CASSGTTSNGQFF. Together with reference TRBV5-1 and TRBJ2-1, the CDR3 gives the full variable domain: KAGVTQTPRYLIKTRGQQVTLSCSPISGHRSVSWYQQTPGQGLQFLFEYFSETQRNKGNFPGRFSGRQFSNSRSEMNVSTLELGDSALYLCASSGTTSNGQFFGPGTRLTVL.

The sample holds a few counts of this clonotype. J is TRBJ1-1 and V is TRBV3-1; D is uncertain. Trimming left V 2 bases short and J 0 bases short, with 10 bases between. The length of the CDR3 is 15 residues. Germline CDR1 LGHDT, CDR2 YNNKEL (reference sequence). CDR3: CASSQTANLNTEAFF. The CDR3 nucleotides are TGTGCCAGCAGCCAAACGGCAAACTTGAACACTGAAGCTTTCTTT. Supplemented by reference TRBV3-1 and TRBJ1-1, the full variable domain reads DTAVSQTPKYLVTQMGNDKSIKCEQNLGHDTMYWYKQDSKKFLKIMFSYNNKELIINETVPNRFSPKSPDKAHLNLHINSLELGDSAVYFCASSQTANLNTEAFFGQGTRLTVV.

The sample holds a few counts of this clonotype. The chain employs TRBV2 and TRBJ2-4; D is perhaps TRBD2 (6 bases). V was clipped by 4 bases and J by 8 bases, with 9 bases between them. This CDR3 is built from 12 residues. From germline, CDR1 is SNHLY and CDR2 FYNNEI. For the CDR3, the DNA is TGTGCCAGCAGTGGCGCTAGCGACATTCAGTACTTC. Encoded protein: CASSGASDIQYF.

The chain combines TRBV5-1 with TRBJ2-3; TRBD2 agrees at 9 bases. CDR1 SGHRS and CDR2 YFSETQ come from the germline V gene. Trimming at V came to 0 bases and at J to 2 bases, leaving 4 bases not matched to a gene. The CDR3 loop spans 16 amino acids. DNA for the CDR3: TGCGCCAGCAGCTTGGGAGAGCGGGGGGTCACAGATACGCAGTATTTT. It yields the protein CASSLGERGVTDTQYF.

This clonotype was seen a few times. The chain links TRBV20-1 to TRBJ2-1, with 10 bases identical to TRBD2. The CDR3 has 15 amino acids. J was trimmed by 8 bases and V by 6 bases; bases with no gene match: 13. In germline, CDR1 is DFQATT, CDR2 SNEGSKA (reference sequence). CDR3 sequence (DNA): TGCAGTGCCCGACGTGCGGCTAGCGGGGGCGATGAGCAGTTCTTC. The encoded protein is CSARRAASGGDEQFF.

This clonotype was counted between two and nine times. The chain recombines TRBV20-1 with TRBJ2-5; the D is unclear. This CDR3 spans 13 amino acids. The germline V and J ends were trimmed by 5 bases and 4 bases, with 14 bases remaining between them. Per the germline V gene, CDR1 is DFQATT and CDR2 is SNEGSKA (reference sequence). The CDR3 loop is CSASLLGGETQYF. CDR3 DNA sequence: TGCAGTGCTTCACTGTTGGGTGGAGAGACCCAGTACTTC.

The V call is TRBV7-9, the J call TRBJ1-5; no firm D call. CDR3 size: 13 residues. Trimming took 4 bases from V and 2 from J, leaving 6 bases between them. Germline V gene data show CDR1 as SEHNR and CDR2 as FQNEAQ (reference sequence). CDR3 in DNA: TGTGCCAGCAGCTGGGCCCGCAATCAGCCCCAGCATTTT. Translation: CASSWARNQPQHF. The full variable domain, completed using reference TRBV7-9 and TRBJ1-5, is DTGVSQNPRHKITKRGQNVTFRCDPISEHNRLYWYRQTLGQGPEFLTYFQNEAQLEKSRLLSDRFSAERPKGSFSTLEIQRTEQGDSAMYLCASSWARNQPQHFGDGTRLSIL.

This rearrangement joins TRBV12-3 or TRBV12-4 to TRBJ1-1, with D unclear. The ends were cut back, 0 bases at V and 6 bases at J, with 5 bases in the middle. The CDR3 spans 12 residues. The DNA of the CDR3 is TGTGCCAGCAGTTTAGCGGCCCCTGAAGCTTTCTTT. As protein: CASSLAAPEAFF.

This chain connects TRBV28 to TRBJ1-2; D remains unclear. Per germline, CDR1 MDHEN and CDR2 SYDVKM. CDR3 length: 13 amino acids. V dropped 8 bases and J dropped 5 bases, with 15 bases sitting between them. The chain's CDR3 is CASGSGSVYGYTF. CDR3 DNA sequence: TGTGCCAGCGGTTCCGGGTCCGTATATGGCTACACCTTC.

This clonotype has more than one count but fewer than ten. The chain is built from TRBV10-3 and TRBJ2-1; D could derive from TRBD1 or TRBD2 (5 bases each). Looked up from germline, CDR1 is ENHRY and CDR2 is SYGVKD. This CDR3 has 15 amino acids. Trimming stripped 9 bases from V and 0 bases from J, with 15 bases between. This chain's CDR3 is CAITPGTSSYNEQFF. The CDR3 DNA follows: TGTGCCATAACCCCAGGGACGAGCTCCTACAATGAGCAGTTCTTC.

The rearrangement uses TRBV20-1 and TRBJ2-1, with 7 bases lining up with TRBD2. Germline V gene sequence: CDR1 DFQATT, CDR2 SNEGSKA (reference sequence). V shed 2 bases, J shed 3 bases, and the junction held 10 bases outside the gene matches. The CDR3 consists of 16 residues. The CDR3: CSARKDPPSGYNEQFF. The CDR3 DNA reads as TGCAGTGCTAGAAAAGACCCGCCTAGCGGCTACAATGAGCAGTTCTTC.

Only a few counts were recorded for this clonotype. The rearrangement links TRBV15 to TRBJ2-1, with no clear D. The length of the CDR3 is 17 residues. Germline assignment: CDR1 LNHNV and CDR2 YYDKDF (reference sequence). V was pared by 0 bases and J by 1 base, with 13 bases between. The CDR3 is CATSRDRPLSSYNEQFF. The CDR3 DNA reads TGTGCCACCAGCAGAGATAGGCCACTCTCTTCCTACAATGAGCAGTTCTTC.